Below are 13 T cell receptor beta chains sequenced from a single sample in a study of cytomegalovirus exposure and HLA in healthy donors. In the PCR, 60 Vbeta and 13 Jbeta primers were used. Data came from immunoSEQ multiplex PCR; TCRdb stores just in-frame clones and leaves some out. The sample holds 200,000 or so clones, around 86% seen once. Sequenced material: PBMCs. All receptors come from a woman between 45 and 60 years old in good health and CMV-seropositive.

This clone is a singleton in its sample. V usage is TRBV6-1 and J usage is TRBJ2-3; 8 bases agree with TRBD2. This CDR3 is 15 amino acids long. CDR1 and CDR2 (germline): MNHNS, SASEGT. Losses at the gene ends were 5 bases for V and 10 bases for J; bases not matched to a gene: 14. The CDR3 here is CASSPGTRIPRAQYF. CDR3 bases: TGTGCCAGCAGTCCCGGGACTAGAATCCCCCGGGCGCAGTATTTT.

The chain employs TRBV2 and TRBJ2-7, with 13 bases fitting TRBD2. This CDR3 spans 15 amino acids. Germline lookup yields CDR1 SNHLY and CDR2 FYNNEI. Unmatched junction bases numbered 6, after V lost 5 bases and J lost 5 bases. CDR3 in DNA: TGTGCCAGCAGTCGACGAGGACTAGCGGGGGACGAGCAGTACTTC. Amino acid sequence: CASSRRGLAGDEQYF.

The chain joins TRBV5-1 to TRBJ2-2; D may be TRBD1 (5 bases). Trimming left V 1 base short and J 1 base short, with 8 bases between. CDR1 is SGHRS, CDR2 YFSETQ, per germline. There are 15 residues in the CDR3. CDR3 sequence: CASSLQGRNTGELFF. In DNA, the CDR3 is TGCGCCAGCAGCTTGCAGGGTCGGAACACCGGGGAGCTGTTTTTT.

The chain links TRBV7-9 to TRBJ2-5, with a possible D match to TRBD1 (5 bases). Per the germline V gene, CDR1 is SEHNR and CDR2 is FQNEAQ (reference sequence). The CDR3 is 14 amino acids. Trimming shortened V by 3 bases and J by 1 base, and 9 bases separated the two germline ends. The CDR3 region has the DNA TGTGCCAGCAGCTTGCAGGGATCCCAAGAGACCCAGTACTTC. The encoded protein is CASSLQGSQETQYF.

The rearrangement links TRBV19 to TRBJ2-5; D is ambiguous. The germline CDR1 and CDR2 sequences are LNHDA and SQIVND (reference sequence). V lost 7 bases and J 4 bases, leaving 10 bases between the germline ends. This CDR3 region has 12 residues. This CDR3 is CASNGGGETQYF. The CDR3 DNA follows: TGTGCCAGTAATGGTGGCGGAGAGACCCAGTACTTC.

The chain links TRBV2 to TRBJ2-1; D possibly corresponds to TRBD2 (5 bases). Trimming cost V 8 bases and J 10 bases, with 24 bases left between them. Germline-derived CDR1 and CDR2 are SNHLY and FYNNEI. The length of the CDR3 is 15 residues. CDR3 nucleotides: TGTGCCAGCGCTGGTGAGCCGATGGGAGCTCTGGAGCAGTTCTTC. It encodes CASAGEPMGALEQFF.

This rearrangement joins TRBV6-6 to TRBJ2-7, with D possibly TRBD1 on 7 matching bases. Trimming removed 8 bases from V and 5 bases from J, with 16 bases in between. The CDR3 extends over 13 amino acids. Per the germline V gene, CDR1 is MNHNY and CDR2 is SVGAGI (reference sequence). In DNA form, the CDR3 reads TGTGCCAGCGGAGGGCAGGGGGAGGACGAGCAGTACTTC. Amino acids: CASGGQGEDEQYF.

With regard to this clone: This specimen includes other DNA sequences encoding the same CDR3. V is TRBV29-1 and J is TRBJ1-4, with D unclear. V was clipped by 2 bases and J by 7 bases, with 8 bases between them. CDR1 and CDR2 (germline): SQVTM, ANQGSEA. The CDR3 length is 12 residues. The CDR3 is CSVESGSEKLFF. The CDR3 coding sequence is TGCAGCGTTGAATCGGGGAGTGAAAAACTGTTTTTT.

The CDR3 bases are TGTGCCAGCAGCACGGACAGCGCCTCCTCTGGAAACACCATATATTTT. Translating it yields CASSTDSASSGNTIYF. The chain employs TRBV5-4 and TRBJ1-3, with D possibly TRBD1 on 6 matching bases. CDR3 length: 16 residues. Germline CDR1 SGHNT, CDR2 YYREEE (reference sequence). Trimming removed 4 bases from V and 0 bases from J, with 14 bases in between.

This sequence joins TRBV28 and TRBJ2-1, with a possible D match to TRBD1 (6 bases). Germline V lookup: CDR1 MDHEN, CDR2 SYDVKM. The V gene lost 4 bases and the J gene lost 12 bases, with 13 bases spanning the gap. The CDR3 extends over 12 amino acids. CDR3 coding DNA: TGTGCCAGCAGTTCACAGCTACAGGGGCAGTTCTTC. This gives the protein CASSSQLQGQFF.

The gene calls are TRBV4-3 and TRBJ1-2; possibly TRBD1 for D (5 bases). Trimming took off 3 bases at V and 12 bases at J, with 17 bases between the two ends. This CDR3 is 13 amino acids long. Germline loops: CDR1 LGHNA, CDR2 YSLEER. The DNA for the CDR3 is TGCGCCAGCAGCCACCAGGCAGGGAGGGCCCACACCTTC. It is translated as CASSHQAGRAHTF.

The chain combines TRBV4-2 with TRBJ1-2, with D perhaps TRBD1 (6 bases). CDR1 and CDR2 from the germline V gene are LGHNA and YNFKEQ. This CDR3 contains 14 residues. V was trimmed by 4 bases and J by 8 bases, leaving 17 bases between them. As DNA, the CDR3 is TGTGCCAGCAGCCCGATGGGAGGGGGGGAAGGCTACACCTTC. As protein: CASSPMGGGEGYTF.

The chain has TRBV5-4 and TRBJ2-6; 10 bases line up with TRBD2. Germline loops: CDR1 SGHNT, CDR2 YYREEE (reference sequence). The CDR3 extends over 14 amino acids. The V and J ends lost 4 bases and 9 bases, in that order; junction bases with no gene match: 4. CDR3 amino acids: CASSRTSGNNVLTF. The CDR3 region has the DNA TGTGCCAGCAGCCGGACTAGCGGAAACAACGTCCTGACTTTC. Drawing the rest from reference TRBV5-4 and TRBJ2-6, the complete variable domain is ETGVTQSPTHLIKTRGQQVTLRCSSQSGHNTVSWYQQALGQGPQFIFQYYREEENGRGNFPPRFSGLQFPNYSSELNVNALELDDSALYLCASSRTSGNNVLTFGAGSRLTVL.